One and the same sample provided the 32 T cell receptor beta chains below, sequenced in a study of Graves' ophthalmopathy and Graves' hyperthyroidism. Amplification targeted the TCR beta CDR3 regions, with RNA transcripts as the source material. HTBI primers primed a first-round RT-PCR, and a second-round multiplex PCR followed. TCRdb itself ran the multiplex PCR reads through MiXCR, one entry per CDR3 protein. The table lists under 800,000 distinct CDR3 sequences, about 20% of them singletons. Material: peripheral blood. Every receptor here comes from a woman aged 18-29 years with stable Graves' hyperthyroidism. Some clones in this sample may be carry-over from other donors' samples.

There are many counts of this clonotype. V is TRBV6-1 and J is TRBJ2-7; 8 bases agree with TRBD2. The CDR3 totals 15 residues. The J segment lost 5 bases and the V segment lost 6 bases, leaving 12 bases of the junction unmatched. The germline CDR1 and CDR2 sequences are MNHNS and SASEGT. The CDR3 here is CASRASGPGLNEQYF. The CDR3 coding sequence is TGTGCCAGCAGGGCTAGCGGGCCAGGCCTGAACGAGCAGTACTTC.

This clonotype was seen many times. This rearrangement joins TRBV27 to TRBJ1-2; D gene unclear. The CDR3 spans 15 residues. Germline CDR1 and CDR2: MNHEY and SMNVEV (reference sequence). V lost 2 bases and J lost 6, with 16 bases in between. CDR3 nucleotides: TGTGCCAGCAGTTTAAGCTGGCAGCCGGCGAATGGCTACACCTTC. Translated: CASSLSWQPANGYTF.

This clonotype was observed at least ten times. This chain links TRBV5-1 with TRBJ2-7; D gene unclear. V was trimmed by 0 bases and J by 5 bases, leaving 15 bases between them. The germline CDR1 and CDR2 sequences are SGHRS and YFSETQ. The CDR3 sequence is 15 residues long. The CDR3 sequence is CASSLATARNDEQYF. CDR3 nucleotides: TGCGCCAGCAGCTTGGCCACCGCTCGAAACGACGAGCAGTACTTC.

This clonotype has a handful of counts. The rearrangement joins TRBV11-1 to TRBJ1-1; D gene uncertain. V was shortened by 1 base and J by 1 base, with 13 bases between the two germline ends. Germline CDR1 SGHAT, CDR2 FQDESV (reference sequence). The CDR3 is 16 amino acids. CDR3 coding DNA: TGTGCCAGCAGCTTAGGAGAACGCAGGAGGAACACTGAAGCTTTCTTT. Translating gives CASSLGERRRNTEAFF.

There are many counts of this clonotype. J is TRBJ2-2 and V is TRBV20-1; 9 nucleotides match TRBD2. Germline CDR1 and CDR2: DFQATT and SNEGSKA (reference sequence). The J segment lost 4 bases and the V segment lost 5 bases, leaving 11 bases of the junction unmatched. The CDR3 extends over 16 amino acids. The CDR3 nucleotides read TGCAGTGCTGCCTTTAGCGGGGGTCGTGGCACCGGGGAGCTGTTTTTT. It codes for CSAAFSGGRGTGELFF.

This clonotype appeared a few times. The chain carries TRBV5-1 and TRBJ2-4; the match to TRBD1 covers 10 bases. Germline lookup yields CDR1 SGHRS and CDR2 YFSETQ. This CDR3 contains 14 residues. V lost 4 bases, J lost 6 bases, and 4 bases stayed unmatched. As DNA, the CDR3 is TGCGCCAGCAGCGAGGGACAGGGGATAAACATTCAGTACTTC. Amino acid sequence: CASSEGQGINIQYF.

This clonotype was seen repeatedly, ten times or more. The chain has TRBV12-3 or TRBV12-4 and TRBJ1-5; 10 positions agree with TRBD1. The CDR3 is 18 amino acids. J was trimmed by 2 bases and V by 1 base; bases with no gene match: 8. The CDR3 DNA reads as TGTGCCAGCAGTTTAGGGGGGGACAGGGGAGTTGGCAATCAGCCCCAGCATTTT. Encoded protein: CASSLGGDRGVGNQPQHF.

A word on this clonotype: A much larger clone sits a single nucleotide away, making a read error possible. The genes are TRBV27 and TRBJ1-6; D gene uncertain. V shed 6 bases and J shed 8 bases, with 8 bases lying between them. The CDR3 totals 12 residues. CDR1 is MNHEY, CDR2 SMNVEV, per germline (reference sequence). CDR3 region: CASRGSYSPLHF. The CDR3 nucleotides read TGTGCCAGCAGAGGTTCTTATTCACCCCTCCACTTT.

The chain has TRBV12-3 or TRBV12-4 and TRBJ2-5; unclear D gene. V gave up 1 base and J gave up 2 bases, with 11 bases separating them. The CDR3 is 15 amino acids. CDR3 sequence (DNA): TGTGCCAGCAGTTTAGAGTCAGGTAGTCAAGAGACCCAGTACTTC. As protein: CASSLESGSQETQYF.

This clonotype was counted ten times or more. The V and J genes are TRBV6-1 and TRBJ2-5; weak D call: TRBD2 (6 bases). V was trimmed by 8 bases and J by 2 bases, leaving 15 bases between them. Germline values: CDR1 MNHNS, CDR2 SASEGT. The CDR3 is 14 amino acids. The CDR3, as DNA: TGTGCCAGCTCCGCCTGGGCGGGACAAGAGACCCAGTACTTC. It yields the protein CASSAWAGQETQYF.

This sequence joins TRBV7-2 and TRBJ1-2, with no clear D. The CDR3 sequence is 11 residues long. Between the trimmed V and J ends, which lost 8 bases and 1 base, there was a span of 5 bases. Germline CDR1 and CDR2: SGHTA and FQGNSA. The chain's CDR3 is CASGNNYGYTF. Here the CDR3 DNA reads TGTGCCAGCGGGAATAACTATGGCTACACCTTC.

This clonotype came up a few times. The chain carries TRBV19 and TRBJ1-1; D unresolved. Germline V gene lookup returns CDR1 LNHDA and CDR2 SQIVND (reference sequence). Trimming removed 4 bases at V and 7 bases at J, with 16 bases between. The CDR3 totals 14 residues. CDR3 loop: CASSKNSGRLEAFF. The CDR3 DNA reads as TGTGCCAGTAGTAAAAATTCCGGACGGCTTGAAGCTTTCTTT.

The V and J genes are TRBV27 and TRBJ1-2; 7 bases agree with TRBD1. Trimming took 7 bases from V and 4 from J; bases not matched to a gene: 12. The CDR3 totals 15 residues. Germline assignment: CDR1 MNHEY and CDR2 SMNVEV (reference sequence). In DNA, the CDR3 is TGTGCCAGCACCACCAGACAGGGTGCCGCCTATGGCTACACCTTC. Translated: CASTTRQGAAYGYTF.

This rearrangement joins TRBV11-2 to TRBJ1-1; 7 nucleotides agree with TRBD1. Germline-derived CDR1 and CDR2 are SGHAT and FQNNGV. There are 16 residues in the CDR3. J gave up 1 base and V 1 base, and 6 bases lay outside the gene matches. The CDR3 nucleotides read TGTGCCAGCAGCTTAGGTAGGGGGCGAAGGAACACTGAAGCTTTCTTT. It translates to CASSLGRGRRNTEAFF.

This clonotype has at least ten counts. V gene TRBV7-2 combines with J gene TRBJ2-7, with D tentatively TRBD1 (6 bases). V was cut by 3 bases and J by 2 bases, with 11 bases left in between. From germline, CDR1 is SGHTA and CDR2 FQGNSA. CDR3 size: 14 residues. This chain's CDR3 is CASSFSGQTYEQYF. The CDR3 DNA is TGTGCCAGCAGCTTCTCCGGACAGACCTACGAGCAGTACTTC.

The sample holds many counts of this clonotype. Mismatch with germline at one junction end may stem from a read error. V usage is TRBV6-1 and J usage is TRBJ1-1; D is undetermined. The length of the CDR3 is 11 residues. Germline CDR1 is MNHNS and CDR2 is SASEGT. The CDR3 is CCTGSNTEAFF. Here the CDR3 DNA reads TGCTGCACGGGATCGAACACTGAAGCTTTCTTT.

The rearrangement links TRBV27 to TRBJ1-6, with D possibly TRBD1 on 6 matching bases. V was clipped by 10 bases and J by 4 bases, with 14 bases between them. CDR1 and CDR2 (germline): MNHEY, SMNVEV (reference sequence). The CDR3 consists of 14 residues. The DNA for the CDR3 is TGTGCCACCTCGAGGGGGTTATATAATTCACCCCTCCACTTT. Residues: CATSRGLYNSPLHF.

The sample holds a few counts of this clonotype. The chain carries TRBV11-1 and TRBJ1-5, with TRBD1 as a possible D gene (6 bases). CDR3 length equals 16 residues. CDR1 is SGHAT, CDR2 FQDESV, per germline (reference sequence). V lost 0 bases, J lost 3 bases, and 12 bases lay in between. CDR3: CASSLALDRDNQPQHF. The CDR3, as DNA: TGTGCCAGCAGCTTAGCGCTGGACAGAGACAATCAGCCCCAGCATTTT.

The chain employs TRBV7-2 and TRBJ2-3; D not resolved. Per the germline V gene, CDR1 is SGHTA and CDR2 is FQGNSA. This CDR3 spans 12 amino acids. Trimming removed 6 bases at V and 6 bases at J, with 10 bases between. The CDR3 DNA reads TGTGCCAGCAGGCTAGGGTTTGATACGCAGTATTTT. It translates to CASRLGFDTQYF.

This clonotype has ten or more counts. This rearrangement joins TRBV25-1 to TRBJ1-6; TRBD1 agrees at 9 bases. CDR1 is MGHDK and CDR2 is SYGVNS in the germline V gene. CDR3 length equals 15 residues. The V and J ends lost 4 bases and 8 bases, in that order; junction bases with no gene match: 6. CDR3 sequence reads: CASSGRDRVYSPLHF. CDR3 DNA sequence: TGTGCCAGCAGTGGCCGGGACAGGGTTTATTCACCCCTCCACTTT. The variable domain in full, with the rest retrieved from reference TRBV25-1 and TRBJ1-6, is EADIYQTPRYLVIGTGKKITLECSQTMGHDKMYWYQQDPGMELHLIHYSYGVNSTEKGDLSSESTVSRIRTEHFPLTLESARPSHTSQYLCASSGRDRVYSPLHFGNGTRLTVT.

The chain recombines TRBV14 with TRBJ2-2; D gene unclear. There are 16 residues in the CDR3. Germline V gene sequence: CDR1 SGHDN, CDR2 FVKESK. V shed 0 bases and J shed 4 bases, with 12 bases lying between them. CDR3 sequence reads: CASSQDLGKSTGELFF. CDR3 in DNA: TGTGCCAGCAGCCAAGATTTGGGGAAGTCCACCGGGGAGCTGTTTTTT. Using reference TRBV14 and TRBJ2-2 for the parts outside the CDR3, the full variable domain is EAGVTQFPSHSVIEKGQTVTLRCDPISGHDNLYWYRRVMGKEIKFLLHFVKESKQDESGMPNNRFLAERTGGTYSTLKVQPAELEDSGVYFCASSQDLGKSTGELFFGEGSRLTVL.

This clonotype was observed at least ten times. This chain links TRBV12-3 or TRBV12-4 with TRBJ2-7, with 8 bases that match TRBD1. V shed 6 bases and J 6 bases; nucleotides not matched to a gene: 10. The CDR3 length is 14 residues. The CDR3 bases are TGTGCCAGCAGCCCCCGGGGACAGGCTGGCGAGCAGTACTTC. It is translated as CASSPRGQAGEQYF.

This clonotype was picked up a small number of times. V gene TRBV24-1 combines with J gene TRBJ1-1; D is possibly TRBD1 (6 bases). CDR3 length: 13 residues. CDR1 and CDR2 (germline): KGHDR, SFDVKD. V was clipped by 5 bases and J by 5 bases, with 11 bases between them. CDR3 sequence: CATSAGAGTEAFF. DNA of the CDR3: TGTGCCACCAGTGCGGGGGCTGGGACTGAAGCTTTCTTT.

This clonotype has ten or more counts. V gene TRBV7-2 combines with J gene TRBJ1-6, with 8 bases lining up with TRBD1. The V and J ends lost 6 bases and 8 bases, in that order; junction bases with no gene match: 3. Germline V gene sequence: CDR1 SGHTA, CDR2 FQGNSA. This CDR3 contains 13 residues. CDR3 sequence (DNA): TGTGCCAGCAGACAGGGGGGTTATTCACCCCTCCACTTT. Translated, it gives CASRQGGYSPLHF.

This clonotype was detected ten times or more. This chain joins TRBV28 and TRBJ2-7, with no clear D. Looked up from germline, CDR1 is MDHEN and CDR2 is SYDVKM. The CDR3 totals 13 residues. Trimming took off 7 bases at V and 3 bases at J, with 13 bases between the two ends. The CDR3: CASIGRTYYEQYF. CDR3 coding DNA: TGTGCCAGCATTGGTCGGACCTACTACGAGCAGTACTTC.

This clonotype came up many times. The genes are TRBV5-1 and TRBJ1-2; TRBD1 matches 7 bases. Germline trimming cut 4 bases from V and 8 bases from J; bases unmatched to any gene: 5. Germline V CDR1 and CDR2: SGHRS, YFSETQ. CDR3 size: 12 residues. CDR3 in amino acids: CASSTGQQGYTF. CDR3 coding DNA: TGCGCCAGCAGCACGGGACAGCAAGGCTACACCTTC.

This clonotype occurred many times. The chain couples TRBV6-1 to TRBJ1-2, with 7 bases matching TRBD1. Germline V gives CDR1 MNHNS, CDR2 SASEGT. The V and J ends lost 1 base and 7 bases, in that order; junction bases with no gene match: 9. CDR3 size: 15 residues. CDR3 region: CASSEVKGATGGYTF. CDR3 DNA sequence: TGTGCCAGCAGTGAAGTTAAGGGGGCCACGGGTGGCTACACCTTC.

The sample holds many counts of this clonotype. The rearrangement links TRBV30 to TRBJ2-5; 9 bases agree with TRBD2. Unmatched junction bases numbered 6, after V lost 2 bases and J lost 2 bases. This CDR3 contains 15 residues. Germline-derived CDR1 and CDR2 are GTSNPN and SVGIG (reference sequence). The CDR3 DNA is TGTGCCTGGAGTTCCTTGGCGGGGGGGCAAGAGACCCAGTACTTC. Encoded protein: CAWSSLAGGQETQYF.

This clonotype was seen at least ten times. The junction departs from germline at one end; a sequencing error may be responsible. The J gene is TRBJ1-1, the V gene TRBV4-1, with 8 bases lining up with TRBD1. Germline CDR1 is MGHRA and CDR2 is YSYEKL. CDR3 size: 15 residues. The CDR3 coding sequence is TGCGCCAGCAGACAAGGAGGGACAGGAGGTATGAAAGCTTTCTTT. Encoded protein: CASRQGGTGGMKAFF.

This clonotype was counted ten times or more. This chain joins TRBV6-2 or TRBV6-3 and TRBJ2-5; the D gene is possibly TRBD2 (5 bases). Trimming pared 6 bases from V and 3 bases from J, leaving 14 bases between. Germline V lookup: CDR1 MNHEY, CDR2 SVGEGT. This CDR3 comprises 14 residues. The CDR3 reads CASRLGLVKETQYF. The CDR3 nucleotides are TGTGCCAGCAGACTTGGACTCGTCAAAGAGACCCAGTACTTC.

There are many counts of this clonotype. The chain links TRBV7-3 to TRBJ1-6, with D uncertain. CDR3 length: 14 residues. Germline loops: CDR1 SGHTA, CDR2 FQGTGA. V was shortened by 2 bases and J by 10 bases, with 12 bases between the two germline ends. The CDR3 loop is CASSLGSSGSPLHF. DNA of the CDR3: TGTGCCAGCAGCTTAGGTTCATCCGGGTCACCCCTCCACTTT. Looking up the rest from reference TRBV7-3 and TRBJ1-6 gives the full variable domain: GAGVSQTPSNKVTEKGKYVELRCDPISGHTALYWYRQSLGQGPEFLIYFQGTGAADDSGLPNDRFFAVRPEGSVSTLKIQRTERGDSAVYLCASSLGSSGSPLHFGNGTRLTVT.

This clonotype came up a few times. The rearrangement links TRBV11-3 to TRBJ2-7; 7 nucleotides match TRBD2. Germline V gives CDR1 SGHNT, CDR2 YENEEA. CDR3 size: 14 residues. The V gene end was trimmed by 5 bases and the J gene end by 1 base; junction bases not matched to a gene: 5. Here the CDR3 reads CASSPRTRSYEQYF. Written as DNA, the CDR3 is TGTGCCAGCAGCCCAAGGACTAGATCCTACGAGCAGTACTTC. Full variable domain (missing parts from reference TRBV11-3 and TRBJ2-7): EAGVVQSPRYKIIEKKQPVAFWCNPISGHNTLYWYLQNLGQGPELLIRYENEEAVDDSQLPKDRFSAERLKGVDSTLKIQPAELGDSAVYLCASSPRTRSYEQYFGPGTRLTVT.